The subject of this entry is one TCR beta chain. As yet, its antigen is unknown. This entry comes from a study of cytomegalovirus exposure and HLA in healthy donors. Germline V gene data show CDR1 as MDHEN and CDR2 as SYDVKM. The CDR3 is made up of 15 amino acids. Vbeta (60) and Jbeta (13) primers were used in the PCR. TCRdb's table, derived via immunoSEQ multiplex PCR, lists solely in-frame clones and lacks some. The sample lists tens of thousands of clones; approximately 78% were seen once. General study points: Owing to their indistinguishability, certain V segments, notably TRBV6-2 and TRBV6-3, were excluded. Researchers reported in a later analysis that common viral pathogens appeared linked to several top clusters. Among TCR beta chains, those listed as cytomegalovirus-associated numbered roughly 150. The HLA-A and HLA-B alleles of most subjects were reportedly predicted accurately from TCR beta sequences.

The TCR sequence derives from a male donor in good health and CMV-seropositive. The chain joins TRBV28 to TRBJ2-5; 7 nucleotides agree with TRBD1. The end of the DNA is better explained by TRBJ2-7, so the J call may be wrong. The sequenced material came from PBMCs. The DNA of the CDR3 is TGTGCCAGCAGTTCCCTGGACAGGTTCTCCTACGAGCAGTACTTC. Translated: CASSSLDRFSYEQYF.